This T cell receptor beta chain was documented in a study of T cells in Graves' hyperthyroidism and ophthalmopathy. Many counts were recorded for this clonotype. Its target is unknown. Possible read error: a much larger clone is one base away. General study findings and limits: Clonotypes that were expanded in thyroid above 0.001 mostly appeared in blood too.

With 8 bases clipped from V and 5 bases from J, the junction kept 6 bases outside the gene matches. Germline V gene lookup returns CDR1 SGHVS and CDR2 FQNEAQ. This CDR3 has 13 amino acids. Regions amplified from RNA transcripts were the TCR beta CDR3 regions. The HTBI primer set drove a first-round RT-PCR of the TCR CDR3. TCRdb passed the multiplex PCR reads through MiXCR, listing each CDR3 protein once. The table lists about 24,000 distinct CDR3 sequences, around 47% of them singletons. The chain joins TRBV7-8 to TRBJ2-1, with 7 bases matching TRBD2. Sequencing was carried out using blood. This clonotype originated in a woman in her 40s with Graves' hyperthyroidism that later progressed to Graves' ophthalmopathy. The CDR3 nucleotides read TGTGCCAGCGCCAGGACTAGAGACAATGAGCAGTTCTTC. Its translation is CASARTRDNEQFF. The full variable domain, in which reference TRBV7-8 and TRBJ2-1 provide the parts outside the CDR3, is GAGVSQSPRYKVAKRGQDVALRCDPISGHVSLFWYQQALGQGPEFLTYFQNEAQLDKSGLPSDRFFAERPEGSVSTLKIQRTQQEDSAVYLCASARTRDNEQFFGPGTRLTVL.